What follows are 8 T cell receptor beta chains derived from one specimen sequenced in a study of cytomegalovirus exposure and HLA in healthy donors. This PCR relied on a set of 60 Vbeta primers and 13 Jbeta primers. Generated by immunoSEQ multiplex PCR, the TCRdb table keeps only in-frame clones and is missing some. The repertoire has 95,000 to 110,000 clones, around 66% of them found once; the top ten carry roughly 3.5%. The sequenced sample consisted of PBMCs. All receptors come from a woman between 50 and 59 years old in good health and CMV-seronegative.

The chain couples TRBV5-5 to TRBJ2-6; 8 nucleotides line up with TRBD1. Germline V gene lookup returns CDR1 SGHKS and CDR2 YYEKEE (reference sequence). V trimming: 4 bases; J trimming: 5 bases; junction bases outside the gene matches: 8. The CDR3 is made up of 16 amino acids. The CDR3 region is CASSNSRTGRANVLTF. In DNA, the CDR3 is TGTGCCAGCAGCAACTCCAGGACAGGGAGGGCCAACGTCCTGACTTTC.

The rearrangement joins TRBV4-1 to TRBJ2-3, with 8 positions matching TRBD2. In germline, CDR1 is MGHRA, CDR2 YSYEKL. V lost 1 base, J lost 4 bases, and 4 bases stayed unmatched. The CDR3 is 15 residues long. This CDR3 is CASSQGLAGSDTQYF. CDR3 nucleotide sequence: TGCGCCAGCAGCCAAGGCCTAGCGGGTTCAGATACGCAGTATTTT.

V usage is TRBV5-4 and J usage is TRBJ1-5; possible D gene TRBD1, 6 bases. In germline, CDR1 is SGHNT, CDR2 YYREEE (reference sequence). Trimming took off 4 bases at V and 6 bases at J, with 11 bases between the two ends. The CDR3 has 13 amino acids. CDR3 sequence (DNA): TGTGCCAGCAGCGCAGGGGCCGGTCAGCCCCAGCATTTT. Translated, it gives CASSAGAGQPQHF. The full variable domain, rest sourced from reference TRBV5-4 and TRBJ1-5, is ETGVTQSPTHLIKTRGQQVTLRCSSQSGHNTVSWYQQALGQGPQFIFQYYREEENGRGNFPPRFSGLQFPNYSSELNVNALELDDSALYLCASSAGAGQPQHFGDGTRLSIL.

The chain's CDR3 is CASSYDRADQPQHF. CDR3 in DNA: TGTGCCAGCAGTTATGACAGGGCGGATCAGCCCCAGCATTTT. The V call is TRBV6-6, the J call TRBJ1-5; 7 bases map to TRBD1. The CDR3 extends over 14 amino acids. J gave up 5 bases and V 3 bases, and 4 bases lay outside the gene matches. Germline loops: CDR1 MNHNY, CDR2 SVGAGI (reference sequence).

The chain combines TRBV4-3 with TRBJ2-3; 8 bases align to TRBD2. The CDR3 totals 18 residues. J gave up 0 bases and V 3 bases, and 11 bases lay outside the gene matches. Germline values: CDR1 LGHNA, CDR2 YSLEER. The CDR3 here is CASSQSGGPGSSTDTQYF. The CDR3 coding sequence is TGCGCCAGCAGCCAGAGCGGGGGACCTGGAAGTAGCACAGATACGCAGTATTTT.

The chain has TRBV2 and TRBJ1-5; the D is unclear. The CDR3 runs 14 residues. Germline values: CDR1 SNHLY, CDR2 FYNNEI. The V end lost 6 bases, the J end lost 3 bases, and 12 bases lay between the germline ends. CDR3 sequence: CASREVDLNQPQHF. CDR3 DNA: TGTGCCAGCAGGGAGGTGGACCTCAATCAGCCCCAGCATTTT.

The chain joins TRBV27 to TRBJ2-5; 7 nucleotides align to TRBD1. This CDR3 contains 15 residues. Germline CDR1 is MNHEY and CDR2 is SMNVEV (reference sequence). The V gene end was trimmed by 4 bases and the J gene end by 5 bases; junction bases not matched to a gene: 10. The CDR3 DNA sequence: TGTGCCAGCAGTTGGACAGGCTACCTAGGGGAGACCCAGTACTTC. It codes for CASSWTGYLGETQYF.

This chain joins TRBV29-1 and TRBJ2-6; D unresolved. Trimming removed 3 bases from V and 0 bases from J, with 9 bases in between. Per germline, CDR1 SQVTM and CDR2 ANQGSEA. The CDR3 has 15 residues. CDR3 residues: CSVDESTSGANVLTF. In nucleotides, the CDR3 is TGCAGCGTTGACGAGAGTACCTCTGGGGCCAACGTCCTGACTTTC.